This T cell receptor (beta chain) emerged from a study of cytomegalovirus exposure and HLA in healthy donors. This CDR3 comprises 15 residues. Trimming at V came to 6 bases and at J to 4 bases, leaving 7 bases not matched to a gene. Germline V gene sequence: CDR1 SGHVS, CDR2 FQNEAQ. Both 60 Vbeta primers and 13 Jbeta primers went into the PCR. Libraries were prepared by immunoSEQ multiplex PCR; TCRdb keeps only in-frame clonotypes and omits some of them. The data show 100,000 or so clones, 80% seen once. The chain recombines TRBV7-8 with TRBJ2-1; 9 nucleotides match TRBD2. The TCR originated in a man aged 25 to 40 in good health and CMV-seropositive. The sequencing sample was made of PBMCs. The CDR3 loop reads CASRQTSGPYNEQFF. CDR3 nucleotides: TGTGCCAGCAGACAAACTAGCGGGCCTTACAATGAGCAGTTCTTC.